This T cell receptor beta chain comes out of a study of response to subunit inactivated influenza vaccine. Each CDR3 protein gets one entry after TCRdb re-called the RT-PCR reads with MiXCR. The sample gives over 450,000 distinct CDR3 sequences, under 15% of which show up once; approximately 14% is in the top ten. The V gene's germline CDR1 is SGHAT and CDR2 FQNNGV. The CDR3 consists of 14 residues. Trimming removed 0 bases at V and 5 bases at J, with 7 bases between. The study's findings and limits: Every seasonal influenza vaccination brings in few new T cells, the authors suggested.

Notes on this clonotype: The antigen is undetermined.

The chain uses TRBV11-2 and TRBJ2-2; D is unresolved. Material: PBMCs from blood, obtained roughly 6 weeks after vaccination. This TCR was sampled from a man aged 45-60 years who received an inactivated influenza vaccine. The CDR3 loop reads CASSLDLGTGELFF. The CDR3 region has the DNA TGTGCCAGCAGCTTAGATTTGGGGACCGGGGAGCTGTTTTTT. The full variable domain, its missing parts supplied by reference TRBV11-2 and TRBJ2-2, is EAGVAQSPRYKIIEKRQSVAFWCNPISGHATLYWYQQILGQGPKLLIQFQNNGVVDDSQLPKDRFSAERLKGVDSTLKIQPAKLEDSAVYLCASSLDLGTGELFFGEGSRLTVL.